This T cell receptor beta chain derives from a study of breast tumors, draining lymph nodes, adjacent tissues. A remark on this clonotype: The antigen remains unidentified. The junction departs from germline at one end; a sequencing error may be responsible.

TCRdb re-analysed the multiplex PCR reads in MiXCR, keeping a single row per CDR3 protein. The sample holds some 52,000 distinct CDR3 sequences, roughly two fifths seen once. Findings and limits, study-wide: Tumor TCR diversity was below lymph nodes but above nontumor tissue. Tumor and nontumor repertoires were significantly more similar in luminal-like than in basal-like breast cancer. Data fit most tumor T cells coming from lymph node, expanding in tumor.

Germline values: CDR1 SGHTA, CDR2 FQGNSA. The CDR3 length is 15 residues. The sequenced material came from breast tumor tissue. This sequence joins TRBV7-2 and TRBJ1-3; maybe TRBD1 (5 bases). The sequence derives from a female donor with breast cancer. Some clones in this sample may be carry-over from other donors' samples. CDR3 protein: CASSFGGAAGNTVYF. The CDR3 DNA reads TGTGCCAGCAGCTTCGGCGGGGCAGCTGGAAACACCGTATATTTT.